What follows is one T cell receptor (beta chain) and its context. Data came from immunoSEQ multiplex PCR; TCRdb stores just in-frame clones and leaves some out. The table records 60,000 to 65,000 clones, roughly 92% of them present only once. The record originates from a study of T cell changes during pregnancy in multiple sclerosis. The clonotype was recovered from a female donor with multiple sclerosis, enrolled in a pregnancy study. This specimen was peripheral blood, taken in the second trimester of pregnancy.

CDR3 region: CASSYRQGANYGYTF. In DNA form, the CDR3 reads TGTGCCAGCAGCTATCGACAGGGGGCAAACTATGGCTACACCTTC. This chain links TRBV7-2 with TRBJ1-2; TRBD1 agrees at 10 bases. V gave up 4 bases and J gave up 2 bases; unmatched junction bases: 4. Germline assignment: CDR1 SGHTA and CDR2 FQGNSA. The CDR3 covers 15 residues.